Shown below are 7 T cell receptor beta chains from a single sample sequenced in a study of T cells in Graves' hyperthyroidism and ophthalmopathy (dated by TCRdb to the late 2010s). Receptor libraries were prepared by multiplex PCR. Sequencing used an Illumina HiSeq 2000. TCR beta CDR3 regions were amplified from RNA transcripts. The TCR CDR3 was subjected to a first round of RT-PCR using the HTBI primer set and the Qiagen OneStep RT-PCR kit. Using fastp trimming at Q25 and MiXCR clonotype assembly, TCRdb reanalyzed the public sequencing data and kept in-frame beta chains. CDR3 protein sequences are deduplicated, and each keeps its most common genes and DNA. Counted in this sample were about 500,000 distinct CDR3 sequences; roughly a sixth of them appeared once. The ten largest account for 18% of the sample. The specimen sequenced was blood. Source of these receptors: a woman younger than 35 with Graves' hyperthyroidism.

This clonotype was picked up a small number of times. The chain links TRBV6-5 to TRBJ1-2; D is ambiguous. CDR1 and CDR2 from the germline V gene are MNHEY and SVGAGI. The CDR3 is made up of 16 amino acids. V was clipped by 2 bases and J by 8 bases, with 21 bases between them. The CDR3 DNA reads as TGTGCCAGCAGTTACACGACCGGGCCCCTAAGAGGAGGCTACACCTTC. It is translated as CASSYTTGPLRGGYTF.

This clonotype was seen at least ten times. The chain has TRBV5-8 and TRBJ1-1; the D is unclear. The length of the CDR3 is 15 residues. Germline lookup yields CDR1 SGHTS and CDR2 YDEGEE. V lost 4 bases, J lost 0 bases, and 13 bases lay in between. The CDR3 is CASSASTVMNTEAFF. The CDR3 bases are TGTGCCAGCAGCGCTTCGACTGTAATGAACACTGAAGCTTTCTTT.

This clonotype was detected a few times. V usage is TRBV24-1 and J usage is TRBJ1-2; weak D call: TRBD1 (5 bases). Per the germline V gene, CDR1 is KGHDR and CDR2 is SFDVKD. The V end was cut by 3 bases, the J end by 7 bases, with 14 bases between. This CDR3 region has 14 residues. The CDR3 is CATSDPARAGGYTF. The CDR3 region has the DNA TGTGCCACCAGTGATCCCGCCAGGGCCGGTGGCTACACCTTC.

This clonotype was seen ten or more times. DNA of the CDR3: TGTGCCAGCAGTTTACCCCAGACAGGGAAAGGCTATAATTCACCCCTCCACTTT. The encoded protein is CASSLPQTGKGYNSPLHF. V is TRBV12-3 or TRBV12-4 and J is TRBJ1-6; 7 bases line up with TRBD1. Losses at the gene ends were 2 bases for V and 3 bases for J; bases not matched to a gene: 10. CDR3 size: 18 residues.

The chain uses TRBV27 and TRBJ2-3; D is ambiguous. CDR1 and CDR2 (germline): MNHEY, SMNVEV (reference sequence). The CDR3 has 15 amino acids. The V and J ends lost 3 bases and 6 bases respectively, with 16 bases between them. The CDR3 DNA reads TGTGCCAGCAGTTTCAAGGCTATCCTCTCGGATACGCAGTATTTT. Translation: CASSFKAILSDTQYF.

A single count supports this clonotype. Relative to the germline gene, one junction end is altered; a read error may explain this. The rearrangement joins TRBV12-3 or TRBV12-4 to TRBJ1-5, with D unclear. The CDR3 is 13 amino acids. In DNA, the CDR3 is TGTGCCAGCAATGTGGATAGCAATCAGCTCCAGCATTTT. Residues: CASNVDSNQLQHF.

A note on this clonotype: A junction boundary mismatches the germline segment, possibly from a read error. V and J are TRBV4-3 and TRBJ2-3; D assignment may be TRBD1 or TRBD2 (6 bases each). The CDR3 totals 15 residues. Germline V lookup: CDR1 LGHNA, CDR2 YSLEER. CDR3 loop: CANSQDWGATDTQYF. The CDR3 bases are TGCGCCAACAGCCAAGATTGGGGGGCTACAGATACGCAGTATTTT.